The sequence of this T cell receptor (beta chain) was determined in a study of CD8 T cells in Susac syndrome. The length of the CDR3 is 18 residues. Germline V lookup: CDR1 LGHNA, CDR2 YSLEER. Trimming shortened V by 0 bases and J by 5 bases, and 22 bases separated the two germline ends. Reverse transcription of 0.5 to 1 ug RNA was performed with random hexamers. TCRdb reanalysed the immunoSEQ multiplex PCR reads using MiXCR and keeps one entry per CDR3 protein. The table lists about 290,000 distinct CDR3 sequences, 89% of them singletons. TCR beta sequences were obtained from blood CD8+ and CD4+ T cells. In the multiple sclerosis control group, patients were treatment-naive and had stable or active relapsing-remitting disease. TEMRA cells were FACS-enriched, while CD8+ and CD4+ T cells were negatively isolated.

V usage is TRBV4-3 and J usage is TRBJ2-5, with a weak D call TRBD2 (5 bases). The source is a human donor with multiple sclerosis. The sequenced sample was CD8+ T cells from PBMCs. This CDR3 is CASSQDPQWTELGETQYF. CDR3 nucleotide sequence: TGCGCCAGCAGCCAAGATCCTCAGTGGACTGAGTTGGGTGAGACCCAGTACTTC.